This T cell receptor (beta chain) is from a study of blood T cell repertoires in COVID-19. The overall study: Nucleic acid was either cDNA or gDNA, and it came from T cells, B-cell-depleted T cells, or PBMCs.

This clone was seen only once. Per the authors' pipeline: Amplifying reference gene primers gave estimates of nucleated cell counts. Here immunoSEQ multiplex PCR was the method, and the copy in TCRdb shows in-frame clones only, minus some. From that table come the V and J calls and clone size; the DNA was used to work out D and trimming. The sample has hundreds of thousands of clones, roughly 86% seen once. J lost 2 bases, V lost 5 bases, and 12 bases had no gene match. The CDR3 is 18 residues long. Germline CDR1 SEHNR, CDR2 FQNEAQ (reference sequence). The chain combines TRBV7-9 with TRBJ2-6, with 7 positions matching TRBD1. The receptor comes from a woman between 50 and 59 years old who had recovered from COVID-19. Sequencing was done on a sample of peripheral blood. CDR3 loop: CASSPRQGVITGANVLTF. The CDR3 nucleotides are TGTGCCAGCAGCCCCCGACAGGGAGTCATCACTGGGGCCAACGTCCTGACTTTC.